The clone carrying this T cell receptor (beta chain) occurred many times. This entry is derived from a study of CD8+CD57+ T cells in acquired aplastic anemia. Study information: When averaged, DNA from sorted CD4+ and CD8+ cells came to around 3.1 ug.

Genomic DNA was employed as the template in profiling TCR beta VDJ and CDR3. TCRdb called the reads again in MiXCR, with one record for every CDR3 protein. The table lists around 170,000 distinct CDR3 sequences, around 60% of them singletons. Germline CDR1 and CDR2: SNHLY and FYNNEI. The CDR3 length is 14 residues. Trimming left V 8 bases short and J 5 bases short, with 16 bases between. This sequence originates from a human donor in good health. Material for sequencing was sorted CD4+, CD8+, or CD8+CD57+ T cells (not recorded which) from PBMCs. The V gene is TRBV2, the J gene TRBJ2-1; the D gene is possibly TRBD2 (6 bases). The CDR3 protein is CASLIRDFNNEQFF. In nucleotides, the CDR3 is TGTGCCAGCCTGATCCGGGACTTCAACAATGAGCAGTTCTTC.